This T cell receptor beta chain was observed in a study of shared clonotypes between healthy human individuals. CD45RO-negative, CCR7-selected cells formed the naive CD8 fraction, which excluded terminally differentiated effector memory CD45RA+ cells. The sorted-subset replicate PCRs were given around 200 ng DNA, which is around 29,000 T cell genomes. Repertoires were generated with immunoSEQ multiplex PCR, while TCRdb's copy carries only in-frame clones and drops some. The profile shows hundreds of thousands of clones, about 95% of them singletons. Germline V lookup: CDR1 SEHNR, CDR2 FQNEAQ (reference sequence). This CDR3 contains 14 residues. Deletions cut 1 base from V and 5 bases from J, with 11 bases between.

V usage is TRBV7-9 and J usage is TRBJ1-1; D remains unclear. Material for sequencing was naive CD8+ T cells sorted from blood. The receptor was isolated from a woman aged 25-40 years in good health. The CDR3 protein is CASSLVGPRTEAFF. The CDR3 DNA reads TGTGCCAGCAGCTTAGTTGGTCCCCGAACTGAAGCTTTCTTT.